Below, 10 T cell receptor beta chains from the same sample are listed, as sequenced in a study of cytomegalovirus exposure and HLA in healthy donors (dated by TCRdb to between 2016 and 2019). Library method: the immunoSEQ multiplex PCR assay. The multiplex PCR relied on a mix of 60 forward primers for TCR Vbeta segments and 13 reverse primers for TCR Jbeta segments. This immuneACCESS table, as held by TCRdb, lists in-frame sequences with V and J called but not all clones. Of the missing ones, under half trace to an unresolved V gene in checked studies; the others have no known cause. This sample is represented by more than 95,000 clones; about 80% of them were singletons. Around 1.5% of the sample is held by the ten biggest clonotypes. The sequencing input was PBMCs. The receptors were sampled from a woman aged 40 to 50 in good health and CMV-seronegative.

This clone was observed a handful of times. The chain combines TRBV7-9 with TRBJ1-4; 7 nucleotides agree with TRBD1. Germline CDR1 SEHNR, CDR2 FQNEAQ (reference sequence). There are 15 residues in the CDR3. Trimming cost V 6 bases and J 7 bases; bases outside gene matches: 11. The CDR3: CASSFTLNRGEKLFF. The CDR3 coding sequence is TGTGCCAGCAGTTTTACCCTCAACAGGGGTGAAAAACTGTTTTTT.

This rearrangement joins TRBV2 to TRBJ2-1; D gene unclear. CDR3 size: 14 residues. The germline V gene has CDR1 SNHLY and CDR2 FYNNEI. V lost 3 bases and J 4 bases, leaving 10 bases between the germline ends. Here the CDR3 DNA reads TGTGCCAGCAGTGAGCGAATAGCTTACAATGAGCAGTTCTTC. Its translation is CASSERIAYNEQFF.

The CDR3 here is CASLEPSSYNEQFF. CDR3 DNA: TGTGCCTCCCTGGAGCCAAGCTCCTACAATGAGCAGTTCTTC. The V call is TRBV30, the J call TRBJ2-1, with D unclear. V lost 7 bases and J lost 0, with 13 bases in between. Per the germline V gene, CDR1 is GTSNPN and CDR2 is SVGIG (reference sequence). The CDR3 runs to 14 residues.

The V and J genes are TRBV6-5 and TRBJ1-1; tentative D call: TRBD1 (6 bases). CDR1 and CDR2 from the germline V gene are MNHEY and SVGAGI. V lost 3 bases to trimming and J lost 5 bases, with 10 bases between them. This CDR3 is 13 amino acids long. The CDR3 protein is CASSYDRRTEAFF. Written as DNA, the CDR3 is TGTGCCAGCAGTTATGACAGGCGGACTGAAGCTTTCTTT.

Only a few counts were recorded for this clone. The chain employs TRBV30 and TRBJ1-1; 8 bases fit TRBD1. This CDR3 has 13 residues. The J segment lost 0 bases and the V segment lost 7 bases, leaving 4 bases of the junction unmatched. Germline V gene data show CDR1 as GTSNPN and CDR2 as SVGIG (reference sequence). The CDR3 loop is CAFHRGVNTEAFF. For the CDR3, the DNA is TGTGCCTTCCACAGGGGGGTGAACACTGAAGCTTTCTTT.

This rearrangement joins TRBV9 to TRBJ1-5; D might be TRBD1 (6 bases). Trimming took off 0 bases at V and 7 bases at J, with 11 bases between the two ends. The CDR3 is 14 residues long. Germline lookup yields CDR1 SGDLS and CDR2 YYNGEE. The CDR3 reads CASSVDTGWQPQHF. As DNA, the CDR3 is TGTGCCAGCAGCGTAGACACAGGGTGGCAGCCCCAGCATTTT.

This chain uses TRBV5-4 with TRBJ2-3; 16 nucleotides line up with TRBD2. Per germline, CDR1 SGHNT and CDR2 YYREEE (reference sequence). CDR3 length: 18 residues. J was trimmed by 4 bases and V by 4 bases; bases with no gene match: 9. CDR3 bases: TGTGCCAGCAGCCCGGGACTAGCGGGAGGGCCTAGGGCAGATACGCAGTATTTT. Residues: CASSPGLAGGPRADTQYF.

This chain links TRBV2 with TRBJ1-5, with D unclear. V was cut by 6 bases and J by 3 bases, with 12 bases left in between. In germline, CDR1 is SNHLY, CDR2 FYNNEI. This CDR3 spans 14 amino acids. CDR3 nucleotide sequence: TGTGCCAGCAGGGAAAGACGGGACAATCAGCCCCAGCATTTT. This gives the protein CASRERRDNQPQHF.

This clone was counted only a few times. The CDR3 DNA follows: TGTGCCAGCAGTGTACAGGACAGGGGATTGAGCGAGCAGTACTTC. This sequence encodes CASSVQDRGLSEQYF. The chain combines TRBV6-1 with TRBJ2-7; TRBD1 aligns across 9 bases. The J segment lost 6 bases and the V segment lost 4 bases, leaving 10 bases of the junction unmatched. This CDR3 is built from 15 residues. Germline CDR1 and CDR2: MNHNS and SASEGT.

The chain employs TRBV6-6 and TRBJ2-7; 7 bases fit TRBD1. V dropped 6 bases and J dropped 6; count of bases not matched to a gene: 11. Germline V CDR1 and CDR2: MNHNY, SVGAGI (reference sequence). This CDR3 spans 14 amino acids. CDR3 loop: CASSPPGTDAEQYF. The CDR3 nucleotides are TGTGCCAGCAGCCCCCCCGGGACAGACGCCGAGCAGTACTTC.